The 23 T cell receptor beta chains reported below all come from one sample, sequenced in a study of patients and donors after allogeneic stem cell transplantation. TCRdb independently ran MiXCR on the RT-PCR reads; one entry per CDR3 protein. The profile shows roughly 880,000 distinct CDR3 sequences, 15% to 20% of them singletons. Sequenced input: blood, either unsorted or a sorted T cell fraction (not recorded which). Every receptor here comes from a human donor who was either an allogeneic HSCT recipient or a stem cell or donor lymphocyte infusion donor (not recorded which). It is not recorded whose cells these are; they may come from a transplant donor.

This clonotype was observed a handful of times. DNA of the CDR3: TGTGCCAGCAGTTACCGGGCGCAGGGACCATTAGATACGCAGTATTTT. This sequence encodes CASSYRAQGPLDTQYF. The J gene is TRBJ2-3, the V gene TRBV6-5, with D perhaps matching TRBD1 or TRBD2 (5 bases each). V was cut by 2 bases and J by 5 bases, with 17 bases left in between. The CDR3 extends over 16 amino acids. CDR1 is MNHEY, CDR2 SVGAGI, per germline.

In this sample, this clonotype turned up a few times. The V call is TRBV14, the J call TRBJ2-3; 9 nucleotides line up with TRBD2. J lost 4 bases, V lost 2 bases, and 1 base had no gene match. CDR3 length: 14 amino acids. CDR1 SGHDN and CDR2 FVKESK come from the germline V gene. The CDR3 loop reads CASSQRGGADTQYF. The CDR3 bases are TGTGCCAGCAGCCAACGCGGGGGGGCAGATACGCAGTATTTT.

V is TRBV12-3 or TRBV12-4 and J is TRBJ1-3; no clear D. The V end was cut by 5 bases, the J end by 0 bases, with 17 bases between. The CDR3 spans 17 residues. In DNA form, the CDR3 reads TGTGCCAGCAGTCCAATGTCGGCAGGCCTCTCTGGAAACACCATATATTTT. Amino acids: CASSPMSAGLSGNTIYF.

The V gene is TRBV19, the J gene TRBJ1-5; TRBD1 agrees at 8 bases. The CDR3 contains 15 residues. V trimming: 2 bases; J trimming: 5 bases; junction bases outside the gene matches: 5. Germline V gene data show CDR1 as LNHDA and CDR2 as SQIVND (reference sequence). DNA for the CDR3: TGTGCCAGTAGTATATCCAGGACAGGGCATCAGCCCCAGCATTTT. Protein product: CASSISRTGHQPQHF.

The chain joins TRBV5-1 to TRBJ2-7; D gene ambiguous. V was trimmed by 7 bases and J by 5 bases, leaving 10 bases between them. Germline V gene sequence: CDR1 SGHRS, CDR2 YFSETQ. The CDR3 runs 11 residues. The CDR3 region has the DNA TGCGCCAGCCCCCTTTGGGACGAGCAGTACTTC. Its translation is CASPLWDEQYF.

This clonotype occurred many times. This chain links TRBV12-3 or TRBV12-4 with TRBJ1-2; 8 positions agree with TRBD1. Losses at the gene ends were 0 bases for V and 4 bases for J; bases not matched to a gene: 4. The CDR3 sequence is 15 residues long. CDR3 loop: CASSLAGQGSYGYTF. Written as DNA, the CDR3 is TGTGCCAGCAGTTTAGCCGGACAGGGTAGCTATGGCTACACCTTC.

This clonotype was counted only a few times. The chain recombines TRBV11-2 with TRBJ1-6; 9 bases fit TRBD1. The germline CDR1 and CDR2 sequences are SGHAT and FQNNGV. J gave up 9 bases and V 3 bases, and 3 bases lay outside the gene matches. CDR3 length: 14 amino acids. CDR3 region: CASSFGTGSSPLHF. CDR3 in DNA: TGTGCCAGCAGCTTTGGGACAGGGAGTTCACCCCTCCACTTT.

This clonotype showed up just a few times. The chain has TRBV5-1 and TRBJ2-7; TRBD2 might be the D (6 bases). The CDR3 consists of 14 residues. Trimming cost V 5 bases and J 2 bases, with 14 bases left between them. Per germline, CDR1 SGHRS and CDR2 YFSETQ. The CDR3: CASRGGPGTYEQYF. In DNA, the CDR3 is TGCGCCAGCAGGGGGGGTCCAGGGACCTACGAGCAGTACTTC.

The chain employs TRBV7-9 and TRBJ1-4; 7 bases agree with TRBD1. V was clipped by 5 bases and J by 8 bases; unmatched bases: 11. Germline values: CDR1 SEHNR, CDR2 FQNEAQ (reference sequence). CDR3 length equals 15 residues. The CDR3 sequence is CASSPHPGGSEKLFF. CDR3 coding DNA: TGTGCCAGCAGCCCTCACCCAGGGGGGAGCGAAAAACTGTTTTTT.

The chain recombines TRBV7-9 with TRBJ2-7; perhaps TRBD2 as D (5 bases). Germline CDR1 is SEHNR and CDR2 is FQNEAQ (reference sequence). The CDR3 loop spans 16 amino acids. Trimming cost V 4 bases and J 0 bases, with 16 bases left between them. In DNA, the CDR3 is TGTGCCAGCAGCTCACCAAAAGAGGGTCTCTCCTACGAGCAGTACTTC. As protein: CASSSPKEGLSYEQYF.

This clonotype was detected a few times. This chain links TRBV7-2 with TRBJ2-7; TRBD1 aligns across 10 bases. There are 15 residues in the CDR3. The junction had 11 bases not matched to a gene; V was cut back by 6 bases and J by 6 bases. Germline CDR1 reads SGHTA; CDR2 reads FQGNSA. CDR3 protein: CASSFQTRTGGEQYF. The CDR3 nucleotides are TGTGCCAGCAGTTTCCAAACCCGGACAGGGGGCGAGCAGTACTTC.

This clonotype was picked up a small number of times. This chain links TRBV12-3 or TRBV12-4 with TRBJ1-6, with 11 nucleotides matching TRBD1. V lost 4 bases, J lost 8 bases, and 7 bases stayed unmatched. This CDR3 has 16 amino acids. The CDR3 DNA sequence: TGTGCCAGCAGTTCCCCTATGGACAGGGGGCATTCACCCCTCCACTTT. Protein product: CASSSPMDRGHSPLHF.

V and J are TRBV5-1 and TRBJ2-7; D gene uncertain. The CDR3 has 15 residues. Germline V gene lookup returns CDR1 SGHRS and CDR2 YFSETQ. The V and J ends lost 0 bases and 4 bases respectively, with 14 bases between them. CDR3 sequence (DNA): TGCGCCAGCAGCTTGGCTTTAGGCTCGGGTTACGAGCAGTACTTC. It yields the protein CASSLALGSGYEQYF.

This clonotype occurred many times. CDR3 bases: TGTGCCAGCAGCCCCCGTCGGCCCACAGAGAATACGCAGTATTTT. It specifies CASSPRRPTENTQYF. The chain joins TRBV11-2 to TRBJ2-3; D remains unclear. The V and J ends lost 5 bases and 7 bases respectively, with 19 bases between them. The CDR3 runs to 15 residues. CDR1 is SGHAT and CDR2 is FQNNGV in the germline V gene.

This clonotype came up once. The rearrangement uses TRBV5-1 and TRBJ2-2, with D possibly being TRBD1 (6 bases). CDR3 size: 16 residues. Trimming stripped 3 bases from V and 1 base from J, with 13 bases between. The V gene's germline CDR1 is SGHRS and CDR2 YFSETQ. The CDR3 sequence: CASSWATGLNTGELFF. CDR3 nucleotide sequence: TGCGCCAGCAGCTGGGCAACAGGGTTGAACACCGGGGAGCTGTTTTTT.

This clonotype was seen more than once but under ten times. This chain connects TRBV6-2 or TRBV6-3 to TRBJ1-1; 9 bases agree with TRBD1. Germline loops: CDR1 MNHEY, CDR2 SVGEGT. This CDR3 contains 14 residues. J gave up 6 bases and V 2 bases, and 4 bases lay outside the gene matches. The CDR3 is CASSYDRGDSEAFF. CDR3 sequence (DNA): TGTGCCAGCAGTTACGACAGGGGGGACTCTGAAGCTTTCTTT.

This chain uses TRBV29-1 with TRBJ1-1; no definite D call. The V and J ends lost 4 bases and 4 bases respectively, with 10 bases between them. The germline V gene encodes CDR1 SQVTM and CDR2 ANQGSEA. This CDR3 contains 12 residues. CDR3 nucleotides: TGCAGCGTTGCGGGGTGGGCCACTGAAGCTTTCTTT. It codes for CSVAGWATEAFF. Full variable domain (outside the CDR3, taken from reference TRBV29-1 and TRBJ1-1): SAVISQKPSRDICQRGTSLTIQCQVDSQVTMMFWYRQQPGQSLTLIATANQGSEATYESGFVIDKFPISRPNLTFSTLTVSNMSPEDSSIYLCSVAGWATEAFFGQGTRLTVV.

This clonotype was observed a few times. This chain joins TRBV20-1 and TRBJ1-6; no clear D gene. Trimming left V 3 bases short and J 9 bases short, with 3 bases between. The CDR3 has 10 amino acids. Germline V gene lookup returns CDR1 DFQATT and CDR2 SNEGSKA (reference sequence). The CDR3 DNA is TGCAGTGCTAGTGCTTCACCCCTCCACTTT. Its protein product is CSASASPLHF.

The rearrangement links TRBV12-3 or TRBV12-4 to TRBJ2-2; TRBD1 might be the D (6 bases). The CDR3 is made up of 14 amino acids. V gave up 6 bases and J gave up 6 bases, with 14 bases separating them. The DNA for the CDR3 is TGTGCCAGCAGACTTTTAGGGGGTGCCGGGGAGCTGTTTTTT. Its protein product is CASRLLGGAGELFF.

This clonotype was observed a handful of times. The J gene is TRBJ2-7, the V gene TRBV6-1; 7 positions agree with TRBD1. From germline, CDR1 is MNHNS and CDR2 SASEGT. The CDR3 consists of 13 residues. V dropped 6 bases and J dropped 5; count of bases not matched to a gene: 7. CDR3 protein: CASSSGQRDEQYF. DNA for the CDR3: TGTGCCAGCAGCTCGGGACAGCGTGACGAGCAGTACTTC.

This clonotype has at least ten counts. The chain recombines TRBV12-3 or TRBV12-4 with TRBJ2-1, with 7 bases identical to TRBD2. CDR3 length: 16 residues. Germline trimming cut 6 bases from V and 5 bases from J; bases unmatched to any gene: 13. The CDR3 sequence is CASSTLWTSRHNEQFF. The CDR3 coding sequence is TGTGCCAGCAGCACCCTGTGGACTAGTAGGCACAATGAGCAGTTCTTC.

A few counts support this clonotype. This chain connects TRBV5-1 to TRBJ2-2, with D possibly matching TRBD2 (6 bases). The CDR3 length is 17 residues. Germline values: CDR1 SGHRS, CDR2 YFSETQ. Trimming left V 2 bases short and J 0 bases short, with 14 bases between. This CDR3 is CASSLGMAGSNTGELFF. In DNA form, the CDR3 reads TGCGCCAGCAGCTTAGGAATGGCGGGGTCGAACACCGGGGAGCTGTTTTTT.

This chain uses TRBV7-9 with TRBJ1-2; TRBD1 aligns across 8 bases. CDR3 length: 14 residues. V lost 11 bases to trimming and J lost 3 bases; unmatched junction nucleotides: 11. The V gene's germline CDR1 is SEHNR and CDR2 FQNEAQ (reference sequence). The CDR3 protein is CALIQGASDYGYTF. The CDR3, as DNA: TGTGCCCTTATTCAGGGGGCTTCGGACTATGGCTACACCTTC.